This paragraph reports one T cell receptor beta chain. Its antigen is unidentified. The sample originates from a study of a mutant IDH1 vaccine in newly diagnosed glioma. About the research overall: Standard pretreatment was either radiotherapy, temozolomide, or, for most, radiochemotherapy with temozolomide.

Specified time point: week 35, safety follow-up. Vaccine doses each comprised 300 ug of mutant IDH1 20-mer peptide, with topical imiquimod. The study's findings and limits: Detectable vaccine-induced immune responses arose in around 93% of patients.

Clones were read by immunoSEQ multiplex PCR, and TCRdb kept only the in-frame ones, dropping some. The repertoire holds tens of thousands of clones, with roughly 74% as singletons. This CDR3 region has 12 residues. Looked up from germline, CDR1 is MNHNY and CDR2 is SVGAGI (reference sequence). V was shortened by 4 bases and J by 9 bases, with 10 bases between the two germline ends. The sample consisted of PBMCs, taken from a glioma patient whose treatment included an IDH1 peptide vaccine. The J gene is TRBJ1-5, the V gene TRBV6-6; D is unclear. The sequence derives from a man aged 50 or older with glioma. Here the CDR3 DNA reads TGTGCCAGCAGTTCGGTCTCGGGGCCCCAGCATTTT. It translates to CASSSVSGPQHF.